The 24 T cell receptor beta chains below were found in one sample sequenced in a study of T cells in Graves' hyperthyroidism and ophthalmopathy. From RNA transcripts, TCR beta CDR3 regions were amplified. First-round RT-PCR with HTBI primers amplified the TCR CDR3 region. TCRdb analysed the multiplex PCR reads with MiXCR anew, one entry per CDR3 protein. The sample lists 550,000 to 800,000 distinct CDR3 sequences, approximately 15% seen once, with roughly a sixth in the top ten. Sequencing used blood. The receptors here all came from a man aged 45-65 years with Graves' hyperthyroidism.

This clonotype was observed a handful of times. The chain combines TRBV20-1 with TRBJ2-7, with D perhaps TRBD2 (6 bases). V was shortened by 5 bases and J by 1 base, with 15 bases between the two germline ends. The CDR3 extends over 14 amino acids. Germline V CDR1 and CDR2: DFQATT, SNEGSKA (reference sequence). Here the CDR3 DNA reads TGCAGTGCTGGGAGGAGACTAGATTCCTACGAGCAGTACTTC. It yields the protein CSAGRRLDSYEQYF.

The chain uses TRBV19 and TRBJ2-1; weak D call: TRBD1 (6 bases). Trimming pared 5 bases from V and 6 bases from J, leaving 11 bases between. Germline V CDR1 and CDR2: LNHDA, SQIVND (reference sequence). The CDR3 consists of 13 residues. CDR3 sequence reads: CASSFSGVNEQFF. In nucleotides, the CDR3 is TGTGCCAGTAGTTTTTCAGGGGTCAATGAGCAGTTCTTC.

This clonotype turned up a few times. The chain uses TRBV4-1 and TRBJ1-1; a weak D match, TRBD1 (6 bases). The CDR3 has 15 residues. V was clipped by 4 bases and J by 2 bases, with 14 bases between them. Germline V lookup: CDR1 MGHRA, CDR2 YSYEKL. CDR3 amino acids: CASSLTRGANTEAFF. The DNA for the CDR3 is TGCGCCAGCAGCCTAACCAGGGGAGCAAACACTGAAGCTTTCTTT.

This sequence joins TRBV7-9 and TRBJ2-1, with 7 bases lining up with TRBD2. The CDR3 is 13 amino acids. The germline V gene has CDR1 SEHNR and CDR2 FQNEAQ (reference sequence). V was pared by 5 bases and J by 12 bases, with 10 bases of the junction left unmatched. The chain's CDR3 is CASSQIPWEGQFF. CDR3 DNA: TGTGCCAGCAGCCAGATACCTTGGGAGGGGCAGTTCTTC.

V gene TRBV4-2 combines with J gene TRBJ2-7, with D maybe TRBD1 (6 bases). Trimming cost V 1 base and J 7 bases, with 11 bases left between them. CDR3 size: 13 residues. CDR1 and CDR2 from the germline V gene are LGHNA and YNFKEQ. CDR3 protein: CASSQGGLGEQYF. The DNA for the CDR3 is TGTGCCAGCAGCCAAGGGGGGCTGGGGGAGCAGTACTTC.

The J gene is TRBJ1-4, the V gene TRBV29-1; 10 bases fit TRBD1. The length of the CDR3 is 14 residues. The trim removed 8 bases at V and 7 bases at J, leaving 10 bases unmatched. In germline, CDR1 is SQVTM, CDR2 ANQGSEA. The CDR3 region has the DNA TGCAGCACCCGTGGGACAGGGGACAGTGAAAAACTGTTTTTT. This sequence encodes CSTRGTGDSEKLFF.

This clonotype was recorded many times. J is TRBJ2-1 and V is TRBV18; 7 nucleotides agree with TRBD1. The J segment lost 6 bases and the V segment lost 2 bases, leaving 7 bases of the junction unmatched. CDR1 and CDR2 (germline): KGHSH, LQKENI. The CDR3 is 15 residues long. This CDR3 reads CASSPRQGGGNEQFF. The DNA for the CDR3 is TGTGCCAGCTCACCAAGACAGGGTGGGGGCAATGAGCAGTTCTTC.

This clonotype was seen at least ten times. The V gene is TRBV12-3 or TRBV12-4, the J gene TRBJ1-5; 7 positions match TRBD1. Trimming took 7 bases from V and 3 from J; bases not matched to a gene: 6. CDR3 length equals 14 residues. CDR3 DNA: TGTGCCAGCAACCTCGACAGGGTCAATCAGCCCCAGCATTTT. It is translated as CASNLDRVNQPQHF.

This clonotype was counted many times. V and J are TRBV30 and TRBJ1-5; D not certain. From germline, CDR1 is GTSNPN and CDR2 SVGIG (reference sequence). The CDR3 spans 14 residues. V gave up 0 bases and J gave up 0 bases, with 6 bases separating them. This chain's CDR3 is CAWSVLDSNQPQHF. The DNA of the CDR3 is TGTGCCTGGAGTGTACTTGATAGCAATCAGCCCCAGCATTTT. The entire variable domain, with the rest obtained from reference TRBV30 and TRBJ1-5, is as follows: SQTIHQWPATLVQPVGSPLSLECTVEGTSNPNLYWYRQAAGRGLQLLFYSVGIGQISSEVPQNLSASRPQDRQFILSSKKLLLSDSGFYLCAWSVLDSNQPQHFGDGTRLSIL.

This clonotype occurred a few times. The genes are TRBV7-3 and TRBJ2-3; TRBD1 agrees at 7 bases. Germline assignment: CDR1 SGHTA and CDR2 FQGTGA. V lost 2 bases to trimming and J lost 2 bases; unmatched junction nucleotides: 4. The CDR3 sequence is 15 residues long. The CDR3 DNA sequence: TGTGCCAGCAGCTTAGACAGGGTAGCCACAGATACGCAGTATTTT. Translation: CASSLDRVATDTQYF.

J is TRBJ2-7 and V is TRBV6-1, with D maybe TRBD1 (6 bases). V lost 6 bases and J lost 3, with 18 bases in between. The CDR3 has 15 residues. The germline V gene has CDR1 MNHNS and CDR2 SASEGT. The CDR3 is CASSTQGPFGYEQYF. The CDR3 coding sequence is TGTGCCAGCAGCACACAGGGTCCTTTCGGCTACGAGCAGTACTTC.

This clonotype was seen many times. The rearrangement uses TRBV7-2 and TRBJ2-5; tentative D call: TRBD2 (6 bases). Germline lookup yields CDR1 SGHTA and CDR2 FQGNSA. Between the trimmed V and J ends, which lost 1 base and 6 bases, there was a span of 18 bases. The CDR3 is 16 residues long. DNA for the CDR3: TGTGCCAGCAGCTTAGGGCCGGGAGACGGGAGCCAGACCCAGTACTTC. Protein: CASSLGPGDGSQTQYF.

The table lists this clonotype with many counts. This chain uses TRBV19 with TRBJ1-2; 8 bases fit TRBD1. CDR1 is LNHDA, CDR2 SQIVND, per germline (reference sequence). The CDR3 is 15 amino acids. With V trimmed by 5 bases and J by 4 bases, 9 bases remained unmatched. The CDR3 region has the DNA TGTGCCAGTAGTGCCACGACAGGGGTGGGCTATGGCTACACCTTC. Translating it yields CASSATTGVGYGYTF. The complete variable domain, with remaining parts taken from reference TRBV19 and TRBJ1-2, reads DGGITQSPKYLFRKEGQNVTLSCEQNLNHDAMYWYRQDPGQGLRLIYYSQIVNDFQKGDIAEGYSVSREKKESFPLTVTSAQKNPTAFYLCASSATTGVGYGYTFGSGTRLTVV.

This clonotype was seen repeatedly, ten times or more. The gene calls are TRBV28 and TRBJ1-4, with TRBD1 matching over 7 bases. V trimming: 5 bases; J trimming: 5 bases; junction bases outside the gene matches: 5. In germline, CDR1 is MDHEN, CDR2 SYDVKM. This CDR3 is built from 14 residues. CDR3 region: CASSRQGRNEKLFF. CDR3 DNA sequence: TGTGCCAGCAGTCGACAGGGAAGAAATGAAAAACTGTTTTTT.

This clonotype was detected many times. CDR3 sequence (DNA): TGTGCCAGCAGTTACGGGAGCAATCAGCCCCAGCATTTT. It is translated as CASSYGSNQPQHF. V and J are TRBV28 and TRBJ1-5, with no clear D. The germline V gene has CDR1 MDHEN and CDR2 SYDVKM. The CDR3 totals 13 residues. V lost 4 bases to trimming and J lost 1 base, with 5 bases between them.

This clonotype has a count of ten or more. J is TRBJ2-7 and V is TRBV27; no firm D call. Germline V gene sequence: CDR1 MNHEY, CDR2 SMNVEV (reference sequence). V lost 3 bases and J 2 bases, leaving 11 bases between the germline ends. CDR3 length equals 14 residues. The CDR3 protein is CASSFQRPTYEQYF. CDR3 bases: TGTGCCAGCAGTTTTCAACGCCCCACCTACGAGCAGTACTTC.

A remark on this clonotype: A single base separates this from a much larger clone, so it may be a read error. The genes are TRBV2 and TRBJ2-7; the D gene is possibly TRBD2 (5 bases). CDR1 and CDR2 (germline): SNHLY, FYNNEI. The CDR3 consists of 12 residues. CDR3 region: CAGRKTGSEQYF. The DNA for the CDR3 is TGTGCCGGCAGAAAGACGGGGAGCGAGCAGTACTTC.

This clonotype was counted at least ten times. The chain combines TRBV5-8 with TRBJ2-7; no reliable D call. The germline gives CDR1 SGHTS, CDR2 YDEGEE. CDR3 length: 13 residues. With 6 bases removed from V and 4 bases from J, the gap between germline ends came to 14 bases. Written as DNA, the CDR3 is TGTGCCAGCAACCTGGCTGCCCCTTACGAGCAGTACTTC. Translated: CASNLAAPYEQYF.

A remark on this clonotype: A much larger clone differs by one base, so this may be a read error. The genes are TRBV19 and TRBJ2-1; 7 nucleotides align to TRBD1. Germline V gene lookup returns CDR1 LNHDA and CDR2 SQIVND (reference sequence). The CDR3 covers 13 residues. CDR3 loop: CASSIVGGNDQFF. DNA of the CDR3: TGTGCCAGTAGTATCGTAGGGGGCAATGATCAGTTCTTC.

Many counts were recorded for this clonotype. The V and J genes are TRBV28 and TRBJ2-5; D is unresolved. Germline lookup yields CDR1 MDHEN and CDR2 SYDVKM. The V end lost 3 bases, the J end lost 5 bases, and 19 bases lay between the germline ends. This CDR3 is built from 16 residues. This CDR3 is CASSFLLRGKLETQYF. CDR3 bases: TGTGCCAGCAGTTTCCTGCTCCGTGGAAAATTGGAGACCCAGTACTTC. The full variable domain, rest sourced from reference TRBV28 and TRBJ2-5, is DVKVTQSSRYLVKRTGEKVFLECVQDMDHENMFWYRQDPGLGLRLIYFSYDVKMKEKGDIPEGYSVSREKKERFSLILESASTNQTSMYLCASSFLLRGKLETQYFGPGTRLLVL.

V and J are TRBV4-1 and TRBJ2-1; the D is unclear. Trimming removed 0 bases from V and 12 bases from J, with 12 bases in between. The germline gives CDR1 MGHRA, CDR2 YSYEKL. CDR3 length: 13 residues. CDR3 coding DNA: TGCGCCAGCAGCCAAGAGGCAGGCCATGGGCAGTTCTTC. It specifies CASSQEAGHGQFF.

This chain links TRBV6-2 or TRBV6-3 with TRBJ1-6; 8 nucleotides align to TRBD1. The CDR3 contains 15 residues. CDR1 is MNHEY, CDR2 SVGEGT, per germline. Trimming took 5 bases from V and 7 from J; bases not matched to a gene: 7. DNA for the CDR3: TGTGCCAGCAGTCGAAGGACAGGGAGGAATTCACCCCTCCACTTT. Encoded protein: CASSRRTGRNSPLHF.

The V gene is TRBV7-3, the J gene TRBJ1-3; D gene ambiguous. This CDR3 has 16 residues. V lost 1 base and J lost 0, with 10 bases in between. From germline, CDR1 is SGHTA and CDR2 FQGTGA. In DNA form, the CDR3 reads TGTGCCAGCAGCTTAAGGGAGGGATTCTCTGGAAACACCATATATTTT. Protein product: CASSLREGFSGNTIYF. Full variable domain (missing parts from reference TRBV7-3 and TRBJ1-3): GAGVSQTPSNKVTEKGKYVELRCDPISGHTALYWYRQSLGQGPEFLIYFQGTGAADDSGLPNDRFFAVRPEGSVSTLKIQRTERGDSAVYLCASSLREGFSGNTIYFGEGSWLTVV.

This clonotype was observed a handful of times. The genes are TRBV9 and TRBJ2-3; a weak D match, TRBD2 (7 bases). Germline-derived CDR1 and CDR2 are SGDLS and YYNGEE. This CDR3 has 16 residues. Deletions cut 4 bases from V and 1 base from J, with 16 bases between. CDR3 in DNA: TGTGCCAGCAGCTCTTTCTGGGAGGGGGGCACAGATACGCAGTATTTT. This gives the protein CASSSFWEGGTDTQYF.